This TCR beta chain was observed in a study of cytomegalovirus exposure and HLA in healthy donors (dated by TCRdb to 2017 to 2019). With respect to the entire study: An earlier analysis of approximately 590 of the donors reported more than 250 Gb of sequence data and 117 million unique TCR beta sequences from about 200 million T cells. An early release covering just under 650 HLA-typed donors comprised about 320 gigabases of sequencing data and approximately 80 million unique TCR sequences. Of the 300 to 500 genotyped donors, approximately 81% were placed in the genetic ancestry cluster associated with self-reported Caucasian donors. The study aimed to test whether signatures of past pathogen exposure could be identified by cataloging public T cell receptors. Using immunosequencing, the study profiled T cell repertoires from 550 to 750 subjects and related those repertoires to cytomegalovirus serostatus. A separate validation cohort of roughly 130 different subjects was used in addition to the roughly 620-subject first cohort. The study combined high-throughput TCR immunosequencing, statistical association of individual TCRs with disease status, and machine learning to predict cytomegalovirus infection status. In a later analysis, previously published TCR beta repertoires from fewer than 750 donors were re-analyzed and high-resolution HLA genotyping was added so that TCR occurrence patterns could be studied. Rather than using new phenotypic data, the later analysis identified candidate immune exposures from TCR beta sequences and from how often those sequences occurred across donors. An earlier analysis of 587 of the donors used high-throughput TCR beta sequencing to judge whether each TCR beta V gene segment behaved as functional or pseudogenic. Donor age, sex, ethnicity and CMV serostatus were compiled together with the repertoire data. In a later genetic analysis, genome-wide SNP genotypes for about 55% of the roughly 700 donors were used, and that subset was treated as a discovery cohort. Every discovery cohort repertoire had been produced on one sequencing platform. HLA typing included class I and class II loci at four-digit resolution. The number of donors typed differed by locus, with about 629-630 for A, B, C, DRB1 and DQB1, 522 for DQA1, 606 for DPA1, and 472 for DPB1. A handful of DR-DQ haplotypes were handled as single units for association and clustering because linkage in the cohort was strong. Across approximately 400 genotyped donors of the cohort, an average of roughly 200,000 unique TCR beta nucleotide sequences per donor were sequenced, and roughly 20% of those sequences were non-productive. The paper as a whole reports these results and caveats: In vitro tests confirmed that three of the cytomegalovirus-associated TCR beta chains recognize cytomegalovirus antigens. A total of roughly 160 TCR beta chains were listed by the study as associated with cytomegalovirus. Compared with the approximately 670-donor mean, donors in an Asian-associated ancestry cluster had fewer N-insertions in productive TCRs, according to a later genetic analysis. In a later analysis, HLA-associated TCR beta chains were found to be more clonally expanded and to have lower generation probabilities than equally common non-associated chains. In a later analysis, most CMV-associated TCR beta chains were found to appear HLA-restricted, with HLA associations seemingly driven largely by CMV exposure. In an earlier analysis of under 600 of the donors, most TCR beta V segments were observed in productive rearrangements about 87% or about 30% of the time, broadly matching IMGT annotations. HLA typing was unavailable for some donors at each locus, so association tests used only the typed subset. Seventeen rarely observed V segments, including chromosome 9 orphons, were excluded from the earlier analysis of some 590 of the donors because counts were too low. Linkage disequilibrium might explain the correlated functional status among segregating V segments, but an unknown experimental factor could not be ruled out. Most TCR sequences were seen in very few donors, while some public TCRs were found in many individuals. In a later analysis, TCR association rates were found to vary across HLA loci, with the most associated TCRs seen for DRB1 alleles and the fewest for HLA-C alleles. CMV serostatus was the only immune exposure information available for the cohort. At a false discovery rate of 0.05, a later analysis linked 16,951 TCR beta sequences to specific HLA alleles. Roughly uniform sequencing depth across donors was assumed in presence/absence analyses, although this assumption may not hold. A later analysis reported that several top co-occurrence clusters appeared linked to parvovirus B19, influenza, CMV and Epstein-Barr virus. When HLA alleles, especially DR and DQ, strongly co-occurred, attributing TCR associations to individual alleles was difficult. A cluster of highly shared sequence variants was judged likely to be a technical artifact of the sequencing pipeline. The cohort was sequenced for TCR beta chains only, and without alpha or paired-chain data the features that could be detected were limited. A further reported finding was that TCR beta sequences accurately predicted the HLA-A and HLA-B alleles for most subjects in the first cohort. Cytomegalovirus status was reported to be diagnosed by the classifier with high specificity and sensitivity in both the original and validation cohorts. The authors suggested that the approach could potentially be generalized to other disease states and immunological phenotypes. In a later genetic analysis, a missense DCLRE1C variant was associated with V-gene and J-gene trimming of TCR beta chains, and the association was replicated in an independent cohort.

The cohort consisted of 650 to 700 healthy bone marrow donors. At the time of sampling, all cohort members were nominally healthy, though unrecorded immune exposures were likely present. The donor was CMV seronegative and was included in the group of 352 seronegative cohort members. Every donor gave a peripheral blood sample, and the peripheral blood mononuclear cells from that sample were used for TCR beta sequencing. Genomic DNA extraction from the blood cell samples was performed with the Qiagen DNeasy Blood Extraction Kit. Libraries came from the immunoSEQ multiplex PCR assay. For the multiplex PCR, a mixture combining 60 forward primers for TCR Vbeta segments and 13 reverse primers for TCR Jbeta segments was used. A multiplex PCR assay on genomic DNA amplified the CDR3 region of rearranged TCR beta genes. The Illumina HiSeq System was used to sequence the amplified TCR beta libraries as 87-base-pair reads. Per the authors' processing: A later analysis counted 65 million to 90 million unique TCR beta chains across the approximately 700 repertoires, and 10 million to 11 million of these chains were shared by at least two donors. Raw reads were error-corrected and collapsed into unique sequences by a nearest-neighbor algorithm in which closely related sequences were merged to remove PCR and sequencing errors. V, D and J gene segments were assigned by aligning CDR3 sequences to IMGT reference sequences. For a sequence to be retained, at least a six-nucleotide match to both a V gene segment and a J gene segment was required. A rearrangement counted as productive if the CDR3 had no stop codons and remained in frame with V and J, and every other rearrangement counted as non-productive. CDR3 was defined according to IMGT convention as the region running from the second conserved V-encoded cysteine to the conserved J-encoded phenylalanine. The earlier analysis of about 640 of the donors excluded any sequence lacking an unambiguous match to a single V gene segment. In an earlier analysis of a few hundred of the donors, V segments were called functional above 56.7% productive rearrangements and were called segregating when the between-donor standard deviation exceeded 5%. A statistical classification framework was developed to diagnose cytomegalovirus status using the catalog of TCR beta chain sequences. V and J gene assignment, in a later analysis, came from comparing TCR nucleotide sequences with IMGT/GENE-DB human TR gene sequences. In a later analysis, CDR3 sequences and most-parsimonious VDJ recombination scenarios were assigned using the TCRdist pipeline. In a later analysis, every TCR beta chain was defined by the combination of its CDR3 amino acid sequence and its V-gene family, and reads without a unique V-gene family were dropped. In a later analysis, 450 to 600 highly shared, low-generation-probability nucleotide sequences were removed to address suspected cross-contamination and a sequencing artifact. A later analysis calculated a clonal expansion index for each public chain from normalized within-repertoire ranks of inferred template counts. Generation probabilities in a later analysis came from a VDJ recombination model fitted to out-of-frame rearrangements, and those results were checked against IGoR. A later analysis scored TCR-TCR, TCR-HLA and TCR-CMV co-occurrence with hypergeometric tests, applying a repertoire-size bias correction to TCR pairs. False discovery rates were estimated in a later analysis by permuting HLA or CMV assignments 20 times. In a later analysis, co-occurring TCRs were grouped using DBSCAN, and TCRdist sequence similarity was added for clustering within HLA-allele-positive subsets. Repertoires with fewer than 30,000 or more than 120,000 public chains, plus five repertoires with anomalous nucleotide sharing, were excluded from co-occurrence clustering. Held by TCRdb, this immuneACCESS table contains in-frame sequences only and omits some clones. Under half of the omission traces to an unresolved V gene where checked; the cause of the rest is unknown. V, J and clone size reflect that table, while D and trimming were determined from the DNA. The sample profile shows about 200,000 clones; 70% to 85% of them were found once. The ten largest account for roughly 0.098% of the sample.

This clone showed up just once. There is no known antigen for this receptor. No base quality information exists; no much larger clone differs at one position. This clonotype originated in a boy younger than 10 in good health and CMV-seronegative. The source material was PBMCs.

The CDR3 loop reads CASSLVGGSSGANVLTF. The DNA reads as follows: TGTGCCAGCAGCTTAGTCGGGGGGAGCTCTGGGGCCAACGTCCTGACTTTC. Recombination connected TRBV7-6 to TRBJ2-6; TRBD2 aligns with 7 central bases. Via the germline V gene, CDR1 is SGHVS and CDR2 FNYEAQ. Spanning cysteine to phenylalanine, the CDR3 consists of 17 amino acids. The sequence is cut down to CDR3 DNA, 51 bases in frame from base 1. Ends trimmed: V by 1 base, J by 0 bases; bases unmatched to a gene: 3.